These 8 T cell receptor beta chains were all obtained from the same sample, sequenced in a study of T-cell reconstitution after alpha-beta-depleted transplantation in children. Unique molecular identifiers tagged the TCRbeta library. Each CDR3 protein is one row after TCRdb ran MiXCR on the PCR reads. This table has over 200,000 distinct CDR3 sequences, roughly 10% appearing once. Here the sequenced sample was PBMCs from the stem cell graft donor, taken from the stem cell graft. Source of these receptors: a human donor who donated a stem cell graft to a child with acute lymphoblastic leukemia.

The genes are TRBV19 and TRBJ1-5; the D gene is possibly TRBD1 (6 bases). Per germline, CDR1 LNHDA and CDR2 SQIVND (reference sequence). Trimming took 10 bases from V and 4 from J, leaving 17 bases between them. The CDR3 extends over 14 amino acids. The CDR3 coding sequence is TGTGCCACCCAAGGGGGACTCGCAAATCAGCCCCAGCATTTT. The encoded protein is CATQGGLANQPQHF.

This clonotype has a handful of counts. This chain connects TRBV6-5 to TRBJ2-5; 12 positions agree with TRBD1. V dropped 0 bases and J dropped 5; count of bases not matched to a gene: 10. Germline V gives CDR1 MNHEY, CDR2 SVGAGI. This CDR3 comprises 18 residues. Here the CDR3 reads CASSYSNRDRGLLETQYF. The CDR3 nucleotides read TGTGCCAGCAGTTACTCGAATCGGGACAGGGGGCTTCTCGAGACCCAGTACTTC.

This clonotype was seen more than once but under ten times. The chain links TRBV10-3 to TRBJ2-1, with 15 bases fitting TRBD2. The CDR3 sequence is 18 residues long. The V gene end was trimmed by 4 bases and the J gene end by 4 bases; junction bases not matched to a gene: 8. Germline V gene lookup returns CDR1 ENHRY and CDR2 SYGVKD. Here the CDR3 reads CAISGTGLAGGTYNEQFF. The CDR3 DNA reads TGTGCCATCAGTGGAACGGGACTAGCGGGGGGAACATACAATGAGCAGTTCTTC.

The chain is built from TRBV4-1 and TRBJ2-3; D might be TRBD2 (5 bases). The ends were cut back, 4 bases at V and 0 bases at J, with 17 bases in the middle. Germline loops: CDR1 MGHRA, CDR2 YSYEKL. The CDR3 totals 17 residues. Written as DNA, the CDR3 is TGCGCCAGCAGCCCGACGCGGGCTACGACCAGCACAGATACGCAGTATTTT. The encoded protein is CASSPTRATTSTDTQYF.

This clonotype has just a few counts. V and J are TRBV4-3 and TRBJ1-1, with unresolved D. The V gene lost 1 base and the J gene lost 1 base, with 10 bases spanning the gap. CDR1 and CDR2 (germline): LGHNA, YSLEER. The CDR3 loop spans 15 amino acids. CDR3 nucleotide sequence: TGCGCCAGCAGCCAAGCCCCCGCCAGGAACACTGAAGCTTTCTTT. It yields the protein CASSQAPARNTEAFF.

This clonotype has ten or more counts. This chain connects TRBV5-1 to TRBJ1-1; 9 bases line up with TRBD1. The CDR3 is 14 amino acids. Germline V gene lookup returns CDR1 SGHRS and CDR2 YFSETQ. V was pared by 4 bases and J by 5 bases, with 6 bases of the junction left unmatched. CDR3 amino acids: CASSNRTGVTEAFF. The CDR3 coding sequence is TGCGCCAGCAGCAACCGGACAGGGGTTACTGAAGCTTTCTTT.

This clonotype was observed at least ten times. The CDR3 DNA follows: TGTGCCAGCAGCCAAGATTTGAGGCAGCAGGGGGAGACCCAGTACTTC. This sequence encodes CASSQDLRQQGETQYF. This sequence joins TRBV4-2 and TRBJ2-5; a weak D match, TRBD1 (6 bases). Trimming removed 0 bases from V and 5 bases from J, with 16 bases in between. Germline V CDR1 and CDR2: LGHNA, YNFKEQ. The CDR3 has 16 amino acids.

This clonotype turned up a few times. The chain recombines TRBV28 with TRBJ2-7; 8 bases line up with TRBD1. With 10 bases clipped from V and 2 bases from J, the junction kept 1 base outside the gene matches. The V gene's germline CDR1 is MDHEN and CDR2 SYDVKM. CDR3 length: 11 residues. The CDR3: CAIQGAYEQYF. For the CDR3, the DNA is TGTGCCATACAGGGGGCCTACGAGCAGTACTTC.